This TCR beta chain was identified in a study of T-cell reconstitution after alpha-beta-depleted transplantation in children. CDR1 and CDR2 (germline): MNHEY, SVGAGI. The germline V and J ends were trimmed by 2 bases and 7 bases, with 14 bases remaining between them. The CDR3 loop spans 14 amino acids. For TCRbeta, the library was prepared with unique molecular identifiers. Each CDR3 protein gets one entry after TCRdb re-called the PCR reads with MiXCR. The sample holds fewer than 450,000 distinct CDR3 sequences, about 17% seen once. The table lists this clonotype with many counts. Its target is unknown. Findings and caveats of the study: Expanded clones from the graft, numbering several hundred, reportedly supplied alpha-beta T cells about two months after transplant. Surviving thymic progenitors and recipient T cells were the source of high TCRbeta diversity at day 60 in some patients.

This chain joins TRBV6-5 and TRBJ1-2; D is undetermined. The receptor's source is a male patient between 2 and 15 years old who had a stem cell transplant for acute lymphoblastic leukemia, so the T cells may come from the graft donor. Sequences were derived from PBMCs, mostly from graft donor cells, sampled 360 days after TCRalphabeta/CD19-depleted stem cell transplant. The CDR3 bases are TGTGCCAGCAGTTACGCGGCACCTACCACTGGCTACACCTTC. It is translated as CASSYAAPTTGYTF.